This T cell receptor (beta chain) was sequenced in a study of shared clonotypes between healthy human individuals. Across the whole study: CD4 naive and memory got three plates each, CD8 naive two, CD8 memory one.

V lost 7 bases and J 8 bases, leaving 17 bases between the germline ends. Germline V CDR1 and CDR2: MDHEN, SYDVKM. This CDR3 is built from 13 residues. General study findings and limits: Roughly 5% of naive CD4 clonotypes were common to a handful of donors.

This clone was found once. Antigen specificity is unknown. Deep was the level at which the assay was run. This table comes from immunoSEQ multiplex PCR, and its TCRdb copy is limited to in-frame clones, with some not included. The table shows 2.5 million or so clones, with around nine tenths occurring only once. V usage is TRBV28 and J usage is TRBJ1-2; D perhaps matches TRBD1 (5 bases). Sequenced sample: naive CD4+ T cells sorted from blood. Regarding subset: CD45RA+ positively selected. This clonotype was obtained from a man younger than 30 in good health. CDR3 sequence reads: CASTHPQGTGYTF. The CDR3 bases are TGTGCCAGCACTCACCCGCAGGGTACGGGCTACACCTTC.